These 3 T cell receptor beta chains originate from one sample sequenced in a study of OX40 agonist ivuxolimab in advanced cancers. TCRdb keeps only in-frame clones here, not all; method: immunoSEQ multiplex PCR. The table shows tens of thousands of clones, with approximately 90% occurring only once. Sequencing used CD4+ or CD8+ T cells sorted from blood, obtained in a trial of the OX40 agonist ivuxolimab. The source is an adult with an advanced solid tumor such as melanoma, head and neck, liver or kidney cancer.

The chain recombines TRBV28 with TRBJ1-2; unclear D gene. V gave up 2 bases and J gave up 3 bases, with 7 bases separating them. The CDR3 length is 13 residues. Germline CDR1 and CDR2: MDHEN and SYDVKM. As DNA, the CDR3 is TGTGCCAGCAGTTTACCCAAATACTATGGCTACACCTTC. Residues: CASSLPKYYGYTF.

The chain links TRBV7-8 to TRBJ2-7; tentatively, D is TRBD1 or TRBD2 (5 bases each). There are 13 residues in the CDR3. V gave up 3 bases and J gave up 8 bases, with 14 bases separating them. Per the germline V gene, CDR1 is SGHVS and CDR2 is FQNEAQ. The CDR3 protein is CASSFAPRDQQYF. For the CDR3, the DNA is TGTGCCAGCAGCTTTGCCCCCAGGGACCAGCAGTACTTC.

This clone has a single count. The rearrangement joins TRBV9 to TRBJ2-3; 7 nucleotides agree with TRBD1. The CDR3 contains 15 residues. The V segment lost 0 bases and the J segment 0 bases; nucleotides outside the gene matches: 1. CDR1 and CDR2 from the germline V gene are SGDLS and YYNGEE. CDR3 sequence (DNA): TGTGCCAGCAGCGTAGAGGGGGCGAGCACAGATACGCAGTATTTT. Translation gives CASSVEGASTDTQYF.